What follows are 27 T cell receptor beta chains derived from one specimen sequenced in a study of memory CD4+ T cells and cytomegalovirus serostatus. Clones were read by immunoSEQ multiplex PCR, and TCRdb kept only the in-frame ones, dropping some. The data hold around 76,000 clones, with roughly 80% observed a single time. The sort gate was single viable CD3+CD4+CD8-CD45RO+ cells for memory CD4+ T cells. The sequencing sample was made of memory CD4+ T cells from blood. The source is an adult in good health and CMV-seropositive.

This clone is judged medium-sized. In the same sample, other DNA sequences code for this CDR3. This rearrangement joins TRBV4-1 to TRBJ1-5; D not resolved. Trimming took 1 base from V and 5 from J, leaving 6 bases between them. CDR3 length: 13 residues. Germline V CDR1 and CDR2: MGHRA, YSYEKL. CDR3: CASSQGRDQPQHF. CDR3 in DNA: TGCGCCAGCAGCCAAGGTCGGGATCAGCCCCAGCATTTT.

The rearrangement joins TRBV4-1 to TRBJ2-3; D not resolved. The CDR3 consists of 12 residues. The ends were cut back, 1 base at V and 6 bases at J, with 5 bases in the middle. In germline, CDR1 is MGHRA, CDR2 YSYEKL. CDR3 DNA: TGCGCCAGCAGCCAAGTTGGGGATACGCAGTATTTT. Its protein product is CASSQVGDTQYF.

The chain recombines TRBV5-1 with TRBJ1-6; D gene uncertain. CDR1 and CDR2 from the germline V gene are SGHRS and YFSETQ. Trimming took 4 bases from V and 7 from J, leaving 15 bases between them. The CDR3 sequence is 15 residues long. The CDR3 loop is CASSPLEGTNSPLHF. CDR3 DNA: TGCGCCAGCAGCCCGTTGGAGGGAACCAATTCACCCCTCCACTTT.

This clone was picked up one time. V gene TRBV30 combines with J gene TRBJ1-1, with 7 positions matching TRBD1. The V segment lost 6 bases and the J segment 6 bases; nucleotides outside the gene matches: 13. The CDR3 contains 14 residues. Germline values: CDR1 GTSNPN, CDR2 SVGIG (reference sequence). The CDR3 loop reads CACERGTAVPEAFF. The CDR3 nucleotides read TGTGCCTGCGAAAGGGGGACAGCAGTTCCTGAAGCTTTCTTT.

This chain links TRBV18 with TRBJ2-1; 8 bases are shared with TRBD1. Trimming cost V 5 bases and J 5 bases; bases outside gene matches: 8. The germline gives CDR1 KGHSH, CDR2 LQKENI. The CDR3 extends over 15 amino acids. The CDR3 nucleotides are TGTGCCAGCTCATCAGCAGGGGGCGCAAACAATGAGCAGTTCTTC. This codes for CASSSAGGANNEQFF.

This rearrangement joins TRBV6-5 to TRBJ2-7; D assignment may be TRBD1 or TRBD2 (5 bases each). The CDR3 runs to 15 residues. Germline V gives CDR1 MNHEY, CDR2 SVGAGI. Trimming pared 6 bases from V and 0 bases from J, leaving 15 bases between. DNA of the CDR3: TGTGCCAGCAGCAGACTTAGCGACAGCTCCTACGAGCAGTACGTC. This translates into CASSRLSDSSYEQYV.

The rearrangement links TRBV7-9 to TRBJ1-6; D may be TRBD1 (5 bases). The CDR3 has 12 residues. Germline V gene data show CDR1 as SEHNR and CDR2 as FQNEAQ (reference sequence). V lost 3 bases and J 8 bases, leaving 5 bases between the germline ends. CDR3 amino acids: CASSLGHSPLHF. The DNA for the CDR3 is TGTGCCAGCAGCTTGGGGCATTCACCCCTCCACTTT.

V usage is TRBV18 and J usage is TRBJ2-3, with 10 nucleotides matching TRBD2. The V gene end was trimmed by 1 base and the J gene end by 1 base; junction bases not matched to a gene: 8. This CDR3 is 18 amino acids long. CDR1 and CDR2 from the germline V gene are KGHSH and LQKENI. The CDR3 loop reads CASSPLKAGGGGTDTQYF. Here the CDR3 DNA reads TGTGCCAGCTCACCACTCAAAGCGGGGGGGGGCGGCACAGATACGCAGTATTTT.

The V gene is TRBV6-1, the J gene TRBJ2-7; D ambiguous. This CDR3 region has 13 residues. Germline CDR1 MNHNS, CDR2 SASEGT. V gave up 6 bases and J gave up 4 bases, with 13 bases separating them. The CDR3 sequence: CASRDRTDYEQYV. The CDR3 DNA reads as TGTGCCAGCAGAGACCGCACCGATTACGAGCAGTACGTC.

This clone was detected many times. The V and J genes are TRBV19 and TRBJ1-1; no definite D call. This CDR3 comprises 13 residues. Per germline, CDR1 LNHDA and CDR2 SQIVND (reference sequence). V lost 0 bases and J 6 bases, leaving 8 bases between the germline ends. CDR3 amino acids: CASSIDRRSEAFF. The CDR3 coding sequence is TGTGCCAGTAGTATAGACAGGAGGTCTGAAGCTTTCTTT.

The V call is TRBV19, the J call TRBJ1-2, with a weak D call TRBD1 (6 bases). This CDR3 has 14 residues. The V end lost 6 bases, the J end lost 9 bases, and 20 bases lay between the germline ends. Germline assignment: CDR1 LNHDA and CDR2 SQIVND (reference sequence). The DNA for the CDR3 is TGTGCCAGTAGCCGCCAGGGGCCCTATGGTAGCTACACCTTC. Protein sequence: CASSRQGPYGSYTF.

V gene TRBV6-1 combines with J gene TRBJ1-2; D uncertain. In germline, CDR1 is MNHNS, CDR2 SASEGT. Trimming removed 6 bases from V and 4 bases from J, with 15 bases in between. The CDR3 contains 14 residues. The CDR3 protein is CASRDEGRAYGYTF. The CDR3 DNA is TGTGCCAGCAGGGACGAGGGCAGAGCCTATGGCTACACCTTC.

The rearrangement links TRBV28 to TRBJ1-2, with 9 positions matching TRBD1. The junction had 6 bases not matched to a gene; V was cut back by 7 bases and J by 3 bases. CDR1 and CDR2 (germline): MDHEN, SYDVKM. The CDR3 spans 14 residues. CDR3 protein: CASIPTGGHYGYTF. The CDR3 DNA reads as TGTGCCAGCATCCCGACAGGGGGGCACTATGGCTACACCTTC.

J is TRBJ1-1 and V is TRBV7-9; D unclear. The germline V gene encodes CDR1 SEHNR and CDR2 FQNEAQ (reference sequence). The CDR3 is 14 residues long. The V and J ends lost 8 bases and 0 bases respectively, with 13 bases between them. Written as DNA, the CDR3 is TGTGCCAGCTTAAAGATGGGTATGAACACTGAAGCTTTCTTT. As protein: CASLKMGMNTEAFF.

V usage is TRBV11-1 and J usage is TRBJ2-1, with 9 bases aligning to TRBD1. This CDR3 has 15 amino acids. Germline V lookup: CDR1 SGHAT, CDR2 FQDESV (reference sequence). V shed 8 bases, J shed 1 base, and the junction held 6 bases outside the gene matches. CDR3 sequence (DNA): TGTGCCAGCTCCGGGACAGGGAGGTCCTACAATGAGCAGTTCTTC. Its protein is CASSGTGRSYNEQFF.

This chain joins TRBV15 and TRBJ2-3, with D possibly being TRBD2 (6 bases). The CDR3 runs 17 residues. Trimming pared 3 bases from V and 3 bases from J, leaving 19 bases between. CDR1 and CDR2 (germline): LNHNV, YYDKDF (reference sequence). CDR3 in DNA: TGTGCCACCAGCAGGAGAAGTAGCGGTTTGGGGACAGATACGCAGTATTTT. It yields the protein CATSRRSSGLGTDTQYF.

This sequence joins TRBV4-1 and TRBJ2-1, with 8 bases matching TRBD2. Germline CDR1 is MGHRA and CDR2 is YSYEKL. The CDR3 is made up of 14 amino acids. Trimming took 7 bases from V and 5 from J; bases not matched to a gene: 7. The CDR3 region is CASMGGGRNNEQFF. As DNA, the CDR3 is TGCGCCAGCATGGGCGGGGGGCGTAACAATGAGCAGTTCTTC.

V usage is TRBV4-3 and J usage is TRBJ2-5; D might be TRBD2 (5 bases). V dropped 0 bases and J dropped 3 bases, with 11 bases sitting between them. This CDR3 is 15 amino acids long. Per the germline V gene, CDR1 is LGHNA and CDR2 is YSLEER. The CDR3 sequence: CASSQDGRVEETQYF. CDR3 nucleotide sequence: TGCGCCAGCAGCCAAGACGGGCGGGTAGAAGAGACCCAGTACTTC.

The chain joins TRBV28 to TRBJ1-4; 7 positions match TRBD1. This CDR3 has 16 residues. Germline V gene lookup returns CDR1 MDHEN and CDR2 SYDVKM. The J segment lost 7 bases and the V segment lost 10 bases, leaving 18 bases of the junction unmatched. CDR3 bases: TGTGCCAAAGATCGGGGCGGAAGGGGGCTAATTGAAAAACTGTTTTTT. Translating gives CAKDRGGRGLIEKLFF.

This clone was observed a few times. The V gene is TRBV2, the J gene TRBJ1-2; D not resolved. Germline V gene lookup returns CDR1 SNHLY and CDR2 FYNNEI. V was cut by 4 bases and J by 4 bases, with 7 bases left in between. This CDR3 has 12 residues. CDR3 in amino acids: CASSGVGYGYTF. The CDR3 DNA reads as TGTGCCAGCAGTGGGGTCGGCTATGGCTACACCTTC.

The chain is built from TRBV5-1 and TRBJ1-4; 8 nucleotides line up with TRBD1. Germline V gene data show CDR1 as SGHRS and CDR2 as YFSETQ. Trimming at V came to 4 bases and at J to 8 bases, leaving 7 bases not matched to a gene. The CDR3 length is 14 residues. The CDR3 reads CASSADRVEEKLFF. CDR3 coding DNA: TGCGCCAGCAGCGCGGACAGGGTCGAGGAAAAACTGTTTTTT.

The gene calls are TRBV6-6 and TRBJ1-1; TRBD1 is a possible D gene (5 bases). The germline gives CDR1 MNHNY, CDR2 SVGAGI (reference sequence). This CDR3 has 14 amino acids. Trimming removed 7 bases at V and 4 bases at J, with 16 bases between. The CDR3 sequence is CASNSQGVGTEAFF. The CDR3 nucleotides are TGTGCCAGCAACAGTCAGGGCGTAGGCACTGAAGCTTTCTTT.

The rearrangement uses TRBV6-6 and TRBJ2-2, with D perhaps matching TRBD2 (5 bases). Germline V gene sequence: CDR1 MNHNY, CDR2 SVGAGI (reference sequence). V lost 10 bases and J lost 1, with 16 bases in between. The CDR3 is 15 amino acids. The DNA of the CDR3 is TGTGCCACCCGAGAGGCCCGGGGGAACACCGGGGAGCTGTTTTTT. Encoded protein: CATREARGNTGELFF.

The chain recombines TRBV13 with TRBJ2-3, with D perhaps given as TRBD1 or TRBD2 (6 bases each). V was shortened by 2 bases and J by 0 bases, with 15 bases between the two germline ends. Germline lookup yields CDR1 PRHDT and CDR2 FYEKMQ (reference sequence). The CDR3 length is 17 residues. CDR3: CASSLSRGGGSTDTQYF. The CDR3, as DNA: TGTGCCAGCAGCTTATCCCGAGGAGGGGGGAGCACAGATACGCAGTATTTT.

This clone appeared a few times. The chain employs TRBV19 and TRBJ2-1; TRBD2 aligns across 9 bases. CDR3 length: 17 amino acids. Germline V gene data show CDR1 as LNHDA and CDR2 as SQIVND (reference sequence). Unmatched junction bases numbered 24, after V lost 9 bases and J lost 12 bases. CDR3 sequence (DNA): TGTGCCAGCTCACGGGAAATAGCGGGAGCAGAGAGGGGAGCGCAGTTCTTC. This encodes CASSREIAGAERGAQFF.

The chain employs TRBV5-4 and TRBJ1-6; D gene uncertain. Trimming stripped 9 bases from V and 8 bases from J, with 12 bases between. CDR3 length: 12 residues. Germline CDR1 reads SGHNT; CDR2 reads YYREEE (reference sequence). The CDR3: CANGPRDSPLHF. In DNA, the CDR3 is TGTGCCAACGGCCCTCGTGATTCACCCCTCCACTTT. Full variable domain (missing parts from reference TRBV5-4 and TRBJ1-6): ETGVTQSPTHLIKTRGQQVTLRCSSQSGHNTVSWYQQALGQGPQFIFQYYREEENGRGNFPPRFSGLQFPNYSSELNVNALELDDSALYLCANGPRDSPLHFGNGTRLTVT.

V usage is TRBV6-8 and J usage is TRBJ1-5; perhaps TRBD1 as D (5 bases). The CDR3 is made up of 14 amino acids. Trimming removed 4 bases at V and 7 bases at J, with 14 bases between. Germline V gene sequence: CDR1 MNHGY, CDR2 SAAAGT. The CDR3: CASSWDRDGQPQHF. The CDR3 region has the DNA TGTGCCAGCAGTTGGGACCGGGACGGGCAGCCCCAGCATTTT.